This entry features one T cell receptor (beta chain) sequence. Its specificity is unknown. The data belong to a study of T-cell memory formation after mild COVID-19. Study results and limitations: A balance of CD4 and CD8 characterized clones contracting day 15 to 85, whereas later expanders leaned CD4+. CD8+ contracting clones occupied EMRA, while CD4+ ones occupied mainly CM and EM. A subset of responding clones appeared in pre-infection memory, suggesting cross-reactive memory joined.

This CDR3 has 19 amino acids. J lost 5 bases, V lost 1 base, and 12 bases had no gene match. Germline CDR1 and CDR2: LGHDT and YNNKEL (reference sequence). The TCR alpha and TCR beta cDNA libraries, bearing sample barcodes and UMIs, were generated by 5'RACE using constant-segment primers. Via MiXCR, TCRdb re-called the 5' RACE reads, giving one row per CDR3 protein. The table has some 200,000 distinct CDR3 sequences, 7.5% to 10% seen once. This sequence joins TRBV3-1 and TRBJ2-2; 11 nucleotides line up with TRBD1. The sample consisted of PBMCs or a T cell subset sorted from them (not recorded which). This clonotype was obtained from a man aged 18 to 30 who had mild COVID-19 (a few samples of this study predate the infection). Cell type and time point are not known. The CDR3 here is CASSQVALGQGARTGELFF. The CDR3 DNA sequence: TGTGCCAGCAGCCAAGTAGCTTTAGGACAGGGGGCACGGACCGGGGAGCTGTTTTTT.